Sequencing of this T cell receptor beta chain was carried out in a study of T cell changes during pregnancy in multiple sclerosis. Only in-frame clones appear in the TCRdb table, and some are missing; sequencing was by immunoSEQ multiplex PCR. Here the sample spans approximately 38,000 clones, 91% being singletons. The V gene's germline CDR1 is GTSNPN and CDR2 SVGIG (reference sequence). This CDR3 region has 15 residues. Between the trimmed V and J ends, which lost 0 bases and 2 bases, there was a span of 12 bases. This receptor was obtained from a female donor with multiple sclerosis, enrolled in a pregnancy study. Sequenced here: CD8+ T cells from peripheral blood mononuclear cells, sampled in the second trimester of pregnancy. The rearrangement links TRBV30 to TRBJ2-3; tentatively, D is TRBD1 (6 bases). The CDR3 DNA is TGTGCCTGGAGTGTATCTGGACAGACCACAGATACGCAGTATTTT. Amino acid sequence: CAWSVSGQTTDTQYF.